The 26 T cell receptor beta chains below all came from one sample that was sequenced in a study of blood T cell repertoires in COVID-19. The protocol was immunoSEQ multiplex PCR, while the TCRdb copy is restricted to in-frame clones and leaves out a portion. The sample contains about 190,000 clones, 85% to 90% of which appear only once. What was sequenced was peripheral blood. Every receptor here comes from a human donor in a cohort sampled during active COVID-19.

This clone came up once. This chain connects TRBV2 to TRBJ1-5, with 7 nucleotides matching TRBD1. The V segment lost 6 bases and the J segment 4 bases; nucleotides outside the gene matches: 6. CDR3 length: 14 amino acids. CDR1 is SNHLY, CDR2 FYNNEI, per germline. In DNA, the CDR3 is TGTGCCAGCAGAGTTATGACAGGGAATCAGCCCCAGCATTTT. Its translation: CASRVMTGNQPQHF.

This clone was detected once. The gene calls are TRBV5-6 and TRBJ2-7, with 7 bases lining up with TRBD1. With 4 bases clipped from V and 2 bases from J, the junction kept 9 bases outside the gene matches. The CDR3 runs 15 residues. Germline V gene sequence: CDR1 SGHDT, CDR2 YYEEEE. CDR3 loop: CASSPIRQGTYEQYF. The CDR3 coding sequence is TGTGCCAGCAGCCCAATAAGACAGGGAACCTACGAGCAGTACTTC.

This chain uses TRBV19 with TRBJ2-7; tentative D call: TRBD2 (6 bases). Germline CDR1 reads LNHDA; CDR2 reads SQIVND (reference sequence). The length of the CDR3 is 14 residues. V shed 7 bases and J shed 5 bases, with 18 bases lying between them. CDR3 nucleotide sequence: TGTGCCAGTATCATGGGGGGATGGAAAAACGAGCAGTACTTC. Translated, it gives CASIMGGWKNEQYF.

V gene TRBV4-3 combines with J gene TRBJ1-1, with 8 bases identical to TRBD1. Trimming cost V 1 base and J 4 bases; bases outside gene matches: 5. The germline gives CDR1 LGHNA, CDR2 YSLEER. The CDR3 is 15 amino acids. The DNA of the CDR3 is TGCGCCAGCAGCCAAGTGTACAGGGGGGGCACTGAAGCTTTCTTT. Translated, it gives CASSQVYRGGTEAFF.

V and J are TRBV7-8 and TRBJ1-5; D not resolved. The V end lost 5 bases, the J end lost 3 bases, and 11 bases lay between the germline ends. The CDR3 is 14 residues long. The germline CDR1 and CDR2 sequences are SGHVS and FQNEAQ. CDR3 sequence (DNA): TGTGCCAGCAGCGCCTTGAGGTTCAATCAGCCCCAGCATTTT. Translation gives CASSALRFNQPQHF.

The chain recombines TRBV6-6 with TRBJ2-3; D is uncertain. The V end lost 10 bases, the J end lost 0 bases, and 5 bases lay between the germline ends. This CDR3 contains 11 residues. The germline V gene encodes CDR1 MNHNY and CDR2 SVGAGI (reference sequence). The CDR3 region has the DNA TGTGCCACAGGCAGCACAGATACGCAGTATTTT. Its protein product is CATGSTDTQYF.

The chain employs TRBV6-6 and TRBJ1-2; D is unclear. This CDR3 is 13 amino acids long. V was clipped by 5 bases and J by 3 bases, with 10 bases between them. Germline-derived CDR1 and CDR2 are MNHNY and SVGAGI (reference sequence). Here the CDR3 DNA reads TGTGCCAGCAGTCGATCCAGCGACTATGGCTACACCTTC. Protein product: CASSRSSDYGYTF.

The V call is TRBV5-1, the J call TRBJ2-6; tentative D call: TRBD1 (6 bases). Germline V gene lookup returns CDR1 SGHRS and CDR2 YFSETQ. Trimming shortened V by 3 bases and J by 0 bases, and 16 bases separated the two germline ends. This CDR3 is built from 18 residues. CDR3 coding DNA: TGCGCCAGCAGCTCGGTCCCAAGGGGGAACTCTGGGGCCAACGTCCTGACTTTC. Translation gives CASSSVPRGNSGANVLTF. Using reference TRBV5-1 and TRBJ2-6 for the parts outside the CDR3, the full variable domain is KAGVTQTPRYLIKTRGQQVTLSCSPISGHRSVSWYQQTPGQGLQFLFEYFSETQRNKGNFPGRFSGRQFSNSRSEMNVSTLELGDSALYLCASSSVPRGNSGANVLTFGAGSRLTVL.

The chain recombines TRBV2 with TRBJ1-1; 7 positions agree with TRBD1. The CDR3 is 12 residues long. The V and J ends lost 6 bases and 11 bases, in that order; junction bases with no gene match: 9. The germline V gene encodes CDR1 SNHLY and CDR2 FYNNEI. The CDR3 sequence: CASRVTTGNAFF. CDR3 in DNA: TGTGCCAGCAGGGTTACGACAGGGAATGCTTTCTTT.

The gene calls are TRBV7-9 and TRBJ1-3; a weak D match, TRBD1 (5 bases). V was cut by 4 bases and J by 2 bases, with 15 bases left in between. The CDR3 consists of 16 residues. Germline V gene lookup returns CDR1 SEHNR and CDR2 FQNEAQ (reference sequence). CDR3 residues: CASSSAGIGAGNTIYF. The CDR3 DNA follows: TGTGCCAGCAGCTCCGCAGGGATAGGCGCTGGAAACACCATATATTTT.

The rearrangement uses TRBV19 and TRBJ1-3; 8 bases align to TRBD1. The CDR3 loop spans 19 amino acids. V was clipped by 5 bases and J by 0 bases; unmatched bases: 15. The germline V gene has CDR1 LNHDA and CDR2 SQIVND (reference sequence). DNA of the CDR3: TGTGCCAGTAGTTCCCGGGACAGGCCTAGTCATTACTCTGGAAACACCATATATTTT. Translating it yields CASSSRDRPSHYSGNTIYF.

The genes are TRBV7-9 and TRBJ2-1, with TRBD2 matching 14 bases. CDR3 size: 16 residues. The V gene's germline CDR1 is SEHNR and CDR2 FQNEAQ (reference sequence). V trimming: 6 bases; J trimming: 9 bases; junction bases outside the gene matches: 10. The CDR3: CASRETSGRAQSEQFF. The CDR3 DNA is TGTGCCAGCAGAGAGACTAGCGGGAGGGCCCAAAGTGAGCAGTTCTTC. The full variable domain, rest sourced from reference TRBV7-9 and TRBJ2-1, is DTGVSQNPRHKITKRGQNVTFRCDPISEHNRLYWYRQTLGQGPEFLTYFQNEAQLEKSRLLSDRFSAERPKGSFSTLEIQRTEQGDSAMYLCASRETSGRAQSEQFFGPGTRLTVL.

The rearrangement uses TRBV5-4 and TRBJ2-1; TRBD2 is a possible D gene (5 bases). This CDR3 contains 12 residues. Trimming removed 3 bases from V and 9 bases from J, with 10 bases in between. CDR1 SGHNT and CDR2 YYREEE come from the germline V gene (reference sequence). CDR3 loop: CASSSKEGEQFF. The CDR3 nucleotides are TGTGCCAGCAGCTCCAAAGAGGGTGAGCAGTTCTTC.

V gene TRBV7-2 combines with J gene TRBJ2-1, with D unresolved. The CDR3 has 13 residues. Per germline, CDR1 SGHTA and CDR2 FQGNSA. The V end lost 0 bases, the J end lost 9 bases, and 9 bases lay between the germline ends. The CDR3 region has the DNA TGTGCCAGCAGCTTAGCGGTGAGGAGTGAGCAGTTCTTC. This encodes CASSLAVRSEQFF. Full variable domain (missing parts from reference TRBV7-2 and TRBJ2-1): GAGVSQSPSNKVTEKGKDVELRCDPISGHTALYWYRQSLGQGLEFLIYFQGNSAPDKSGLPSDRFSAERTGGSVSTLTIQRTQQEDSAVYLCASSLAVRSEQFFGPGTRLTVL.

The chain carries TRBV30 and TRBJ1-1; possibly TRBD1 for D (5 bases). This CDR3 region has 16 residues. Trimming took 1 base from V and 5 from J, leaving 20 bases between them. Looked up from germline, CDR1 is GTSNPN and CDR2 is SVGIG (reference sequence). The CDR3 DNA reads TGTGCCTGGAGTGGAAAAATGGCCCCAGGGAGGACTGAAGCTTTCTTT. Translated, it gives CAWSGKMAPGRTEAFF.

CDR3 sequence reads: CASSQGAKFYGYTF. The CDR3 DNA follows: TGTGCCAGCAGCCAGGGGGCGAAGTTCTATGGCTACACCTTC. V and J are TRBV27 and TRBJ1-2; TRBD1 matches 8 bases. The CDR3 covers 14 residues. Trimming took 6 bases from V and 4 from J; bases not matched to a gene: 7. CDR1 and CDR2 from the germline V gene are MNHEY and SMNVEV (reference sequence).

This sequence joins TRBV11-2 and TRBJ1-5; D possibly corresponds to TRBD1 (6 bases). Trimming took 3 bases from V and 4 from J, leaving 13 bases between them. CDR3 length equals 15 residues. The V gene's germline CDR1 is SGHAT and CDR2 FQNNGV. The CDR3 protein is CASSLEDSPNQPQHF. CDR3 nucleotides: TGTGCCAGCAGCTTGGAGGACAGCCCGAATCAGCCCCAGCATTTT.

J is TRBJ2-4 and V is TRBV19; 9 positions match TRBD2. The CDR3 runs to 17 residues. Germline values: CDR1 LNHDA, CDR2 SQIVND (reference sequence). Losses at the gene ends were 10 bases for V and 1 base for J; bases not matched to a gene: 14. The CDR3 sequence: CATLAGDPYVAKNIQYF. The CDR3 region has the DNA TGTGCCACCTTAGCGGGGGACCCTTACGTTGCCAAAAACATTCAGTACTTC.

This chain links TRBV27 with TRBJ2-7; tentative D call: TRBD2 (6 bases). CDR1 is MNHEY and CDR2 is SMNVEV in the germline V gene (reference sequence). CDR3 size: 13 residues. Trimming left V 11 bases short and J 4 bases short, with 18 bases between. The CDR3 here is CASWEALGYEQYF. The CDR3 DNA reads TGTGCCTCCTGGGAGGCCCTAGGGTACGAGCAGTACTTC.

The chain recombines TRBV5-6 with TRBJ1-1, with TRBD1 identical over 7 bases. Per the germline V gene, CDR1 is SGHDT and CDR2 is YYEEEE. CDR3 length: 13 amino acids. After removal of 4 bases from V and 7 bases from J, the junction contained 7 bases not matched to a gene. The CDR3 coding sequence is TGTGCCAGCAGCGCCGGGACAGTCTATGAAGCTTTCTTT. Translating gives CASSAGTVYEAFF.

The V gene is TRBV5-1, the J gene TRBJ2-7, with 7 bases identical to TRBD1. After removal of 6 bases from V and 4 bases from J, the junction contained 13 bases not matched to a gene. CDR1 and CDR2 from the germline V gene are SGHRS and YFSETQ. This CDR3 is built from 15 residues. CDR3 sequence: CASTKTGTDGYEQYF. CDR3 DNA sequence: TGCGCCAGCACCAAAACCGGGACAGATGGGTACGAGCAGTACTTC.

The V call is TRBV19, the J call TRBJ2-7; TRBD2 matches at 11 bases. The germline CDR1 and CDR2 sequences are LNHDA and SQIVND (reference sequence). The V and J ends lost 6 bases and 2 bases, in that order; junction bases with no gene match: 6. The CDR3 is 15 residues long. The CDR3: CASSLTSGSPYEQYF. The CDR3 region has the DNA TGTGCCAGTAGCCTAACTAGCGGGAGTCCCTACGAGCAGTACTTC.

The chain combines TRBV28 with TRBJ1-3; TRBD1 aligns across 7 bases. Germline V gives CDR1 MDHEN, CDR2 SYDVKM. V shed 2 bases and J 2 bases; nucleotides not matched to a gene: 3. This CDR3 comprises 15 residues. The CDR3 DNA sequence: TGTGCCAGCAGTTTAGTAGGGACAGCTGGAAACACCATATATTTT. Its translation is CASSLVGTAGNTIYF.

The chain uses TRBV30 and TRBJ2-7, with 11 bases matching TRBD1. The germline gives CDR1 GTSNPN, CDR2 SVGIG (reference sequence). This CDR3 has 14 residues. V lost 3 bases and J lost 9; bases outside the gene matches: 10. The CDR3 DNA follows: TGTGCCTGGAGGCGCTGGACAGGGGGCCTCTCGCAGTACTTC. It yields the protein CAWRRWTGGLSQYF.

The chain joins TRBV18 to TRBJ2-1, with TRBD2 identical over 10 bases. Germline V CDR1 and CDR2: KGHSH, LQKENI. Trimming removed 2 bases from V and 6 bases from J; junction bases left unmatched: 4. CDR3 size: 15 residues. The CDR3, as DNA: TGTGCCAGCTCACCAGGACTAGCGGTCCTCAATGAGCAGTTCTTC. It yields the protein CASSPGLAVLNEQFF.

The chain couples TRBV27 to TRBJ1-5; a weak D match, TRBD1 (5 bases). CDR3 size: 13 residues. Trimming removed 8 bases from V and 7 bases from J, with 15 bases in between. Germline CDR1 and CDR2: MNHEY and SMNVEV (reference sequence). DNA for the CDR3: TGTGCCAGCGGCAGGGAAGGTAGGCAGCCCCAGCATTTT. Its translation is CASGREGRQPQHF.